In this sample, the clone carrying this TCR beta chain turned up many times. Its antigen remains unknown. These data belong to a study of immune heterogeneity within non-small cell lung tumors. The J segment lost 5 bases and the V segment lost 6 bases, leaving 8 bases of the junction unmatched. Germline CDR1 and CDR2: MNHNS and SASEGT. This CDR3 comprises 15 residues. Study-level findings and limits: Local T-cell clonality tracked local tumor mutational burden, showing a moderate yet significant relationship (R 0.3 to 0.4).

The template for each sample was around 540 ng of genomic DNA, which had been extracted from bulk tumor tissue. While surgery was under way, several biopsies spaced far apart were taken per primary tumor. Curative surgical treatment was performed in patients who had newly diagnosed, untreated non-small cell lung cancer. It was with 32 V and 13 J primers that multiplex PCR amplified TCR beta CDR3. Each CDR3 protein is one row after TCRdb ran MiXCR on the multiplex PCR reads. The table lists around 15,000 distinct CDR3 sequences, 28% of them singletons. The receptor comes from a man in his forties with non-small cell lung cancer. V is TRBV6-1 and J is TRBJ1-2; 11 nucleotides align to TRBD1. Sequenced material: lung tumor tissue. The DNA for the CDR3 is TGTGCCAGCAGGACTCGGACAGGGGGCTCTTATGGCTACACCTTC. Amino acids: CASRTRTGGSYGYTF.